A single sample is the source of the 16 T cell receptor beta chains below, sequenced in a study of cytomegalovirus exposure and HLA in healthy donors. Both 60 Vbeta primers and 13 Jbeta primers went into the PCR. Measured with immunoSEQ multiplex PCR; TCRdb has only the in-frame clones, and not every one. The sample holds about 170,000 clones, 75% to 85% seen once. The sequencing input was PBMCs. The receptors were sampled from a female donor in good health and CMV-seronegative.

The gene calls are TRBV6-1 and TRBJ2-1, with a tentative D call TRBD2 (5 bases). Germline V CDR1 and CDR2: MNHNS, SASEGT. The V gene lost 10 bases and the J gene lost 1 base, with 17 bases spanning the gap. CDR3 length: 15 amino acids. CDR3 sequence: CAITRVRLSYNEQFF. CDR3 DNA: TGTGCCATCACGAGGGTCAGGTTATCCTACAATGAGCAGTTCTTC.

This clone was observed once. The genes are TRBV27 and TRBJ2-3, with 7 nucleotides matching TRBD2. J gave up 5 bases and V 5 bases, and 7 bases lay outside the gene matches. The V gene's germline CDR1 is MNHEY and CDR2 SMNVEV (reference sequence). This CDR3 has 14 amino acids. CDR3 sequence (DNA): TGTGCCAGCAGTCCGTGGACTAGTGAAGATACGCAGTATTTT. Amino acid sequence: CASSPWTSEDTQYF.

The V gene is TRBV11-2, the J gene TRBJ2-7, with 8 nucleotides matching TRBD1. After removal of 0 bases from V and 7 bases from J, the junction contained 11 bases not matched to a gene. Germline V lookup: CDR1 SGHAT, CDR2 FQNNGV. The CDR3 is made up of 16 amino acids. CDR3 sequence reads: CASSLEGSGGRDEQYF. In DNA, the CDR3 is TGTGCCAGCAGCTTAGAGGGATCAGGGGGCCGGGATGAGCAGTACTTC.

The chain couples TRBV18 to TRBJ1-1, with a possible D match to TRBD1 (6 bases). This CDR3 has 14 residues. Trimming took off 4 bases at V and 6 bases at J, with 15 bases between the two ends. Germline CDR1 and CDR2: KGHSH and LQKENI. The CDR3: CASSRTRGDSEAFF. Here the CDR3 DNA reads TGTGCCAGCTCACGGACTAGGGGGGACTCTGAAGCTTTCTTT. The full variable domain, with the rest looked up from reference TRBV18 and TRBJ1-1, is NAGVMQNPRHLVRRRGQEARLRCSPMKGHSHVYWYRQLPEEGLKFMVYLQKENIIDESGMPKERFSAEFPKEGPSILRIQQVVRGDSAAYFCASSRTRGDSEAFFGQGTRLTVV.

The chain uses TRBV4-1 and TRBJ1-4, with 8 bases matching TRBD1. CDR3 size: 15 residues. Unmatched junction bases numbered 8, after V lost 3 bases and J lost 8 bases. The germline V gene encodes CDR1 MGHRA and CDR2 YSYEKL. This chain's CDR3 is CASSQDRAGREKLFF. DNA of the CDR3: TGCGCCAGCAGCCAGGACAGGGCGGGGAGGGAAAAACTGTTTTTT.

The CDR3 sequence is CASSQYDRGFETQYF. The CDR3 DNA is TGTGCCAGCAGCCAATATGACAGGGGGTTTGAGACCCAGTACTTC. J is TRBJ2-5 and V is TRBV4-2, with 9 bases lining up with TRBD1. The germline V gene encodes CDR1 LGHNA and CDR2 YNFKEQ. The CDR3 runs to 15 residues. After removal of 2 bases from V and 5 bases from J, the junction contained 6 bases not matched to a gene.

The CDR3 sequence: CASSSGQEYGYTF. The CDR3 DNA sequence: TGTGCCAGCTCATCGGGACAGGAGTATGGCTACACCTTC. V is TRBV18 and J is TRBJ1-2; 8 positions agree with TRBD1. This CDR3 is built from 13 residues. V lost 5 bases and J lost 5; bases outside the gene matches: 4. The germline gives CDR1 KGHSH, CDR2 LQKENI.

With respect to this clone: A junction boundary mismatches the germline segment, possibly from a read error. The rearrangement uses TRBV6-5 and TRBJ2-5; 10 bases align to TRBD2. This CDR3 is 11 amino acids long. Germline assignment: CDR1 MNHEY and CDR2 SVGAGI. CDR3 nucleotide sequence: TGTGCCATCGGACTAGCGGAGACCCGGTACTTC. It encodes CAIGLAETRYF.

The J gene is TRBJ2-3, the V gene TRBV7-3, with TRBD2 matching over 7 bases. CDR1 SGHTA and CDR2 FQGTGA come from the germline V gene. V shed 0 bases and J 2 bases; nucleotides not matched to a gene: 8. This CDR3 is built from 17 residues. The chain's CDR3 is CASSLTASSGHTDTQYF. The DNA of the CDR3 is TGTGCCAGCAGCTTAACGGCGTCTAGCGGACACACAGATACGCAGTATTTT.

The chain joins TRBV28 to TRBJ2-1, with 10 positions matching TRBD1. The CDR3 loop spans 14 amino acids. The V and J ends lost 6 bases and 6 bases, in that order; junction bases with no gene match: 5. The germline V gene has CDR1 MDHEN and CDR2 SYDVKM. Here the CDR3 reads CASRPGTGANEQFF. The CDR3 bases are TGTGCCAGCAGGCCCGGGACAGGGGCCAATGAGCAGTTCTTC.

This chain connects TRBV4-3 to TRBJ2-3; 8 bases agree with TRBD2. Germline V gene data show CDR1 as LGHNA and CDR2 as YSLEER. The CDR3 runs 15 residues. Trimming at V came to 4 bases and at J to 1 base, leaving 4 bases not matched to a gene. The CDR3 DNA follows: TGCGCCAGCAGCCGACTAGCGACTGGCACAGATACGCAGTATTTT. Translating gives CASSRLATGTDTQYF.

The gene calls are TRBV6-6 and TRBJ2-7; TRBD1 matches at 7 bases. CDR3 size: 14 residues. Per germline, CDR1 MNHNY and CDR2 SVGAGI (reference sequence). After removal of 2 bases from V and 2 bases from J, the junction contained 3 bases not matched to a gene. CDR3 nucleotides: TGTGCCAGCAGTTACCAGACAGGGCCCTACGAGCAGTACTTC. Residues: CASSYQTGPYEQYF.

The chain uses TRBV18 and TRBJ2-4; 7 bases map to TRBD1. The CDR3 is 15 residues long. In germline, CDR1 is KGHSH, CDR2 LQKENI. Trimming cost V 2 bases and J 5 bases; bases outside gene matches: 6. The DNA of the CDR3 is TGTGCCAGCTCACCAGGCAACAGGGGCCAAAACATTCAGTACTTC. It encodes CASSPGNRGQNIQYF.

This chain links TRBV4-3 with TRBJ1-3, with D possibly matching TRBD1 (6 bases). Germline CDR1 is LGHNA and CDR2 is YSLEER. CDR3 length: 19 amino acids. V gave up 4 bases and J gave up 0 bases, with 22 bases separating them. The CDR3 region is CASSPRGAAGTLSGNTIYF. CDR3 nucleotide sequence: TGCGCCAGCAGCCCCCGGGGGGCGGCAGGAACGCTCTCTGGAAACACCATATATTTT.

The CDR3, as DNA: TGTGCCAGCAGCCCCATAGGTCGCGGCAGACCTTCAGATACGCAGTATTTT. It is translated as CASSPIGRGRPSDTQYF. V usage is TRBV5-6 and J usage is TRBJ2-3; D is undetermined. Trimming stripped 4 bases from V and 4 bases from J, with 22 bases between. CDR3 length equals 17 residues. Germline V CDR1 and CDR2: SGHDT, YYEEEE.

Of note for this clone: Different DNA sequences within this sample yield the same CDR3. The chain recombines TRBV7-2 with TRBJ1-1; D is possibly TRBD1 (6 bases). The CDR3 runs to 15 residues. V gave up 5 bases and J gave up 0 bases, with 13 bases separating them. Germline V lookup: CDR1 SGHTA, CDR2 FQGNSA. DNA of the CDR3: TGTGCCAGCAGCCCTCAGACAGGCATGAACACTGAAGCTTTCTTT. Translated, it gives CASSPQTGMNTEAFF.